The text below deals with one T cell receptor (beta chain). J gave up 5 bases and V 2 bases, and 7 bases lay outside the gene matches. This CDR3 has 16 amino acids. Germline assignment: CDR1 SGHNT and CDR2 YYREEE (reference sequence). This record belongs to a study of blood T cell repertoires in COVID-19. At the level of the study: Acute and convalescent COVID-19 samples came from the United States, Italy and Spain. In each case, the material was cDNA or gDNA derived from T cells, B-cell-depleted T cells, or PBMCs.

In the authors' methods: Estimates of nucleated cell counts were drawn from the amplification of reference gene primers. Clones were read by immunoSEQ multiplex PCR, and TCRdb kept only the in-frame ones, dropping some. For V, J and clone size, that table is used; D and trimming come from the DNA. The profile shows around 100,000 clones, more than 85% of them singletons. The sample consisted of peripheral blood. The source is a man aged 45-60 years with active COVID-19. V gene TRBV5-4 combines with J gene TRBJ2-1; 10 positions match TRBD2. CDR3 protein: CASSLGGTSVNNEQFF. CDR3 DNA sequence: TGTGCCAGCAGCTTAGGCGGGACTAGCGTCAACAATGAGCAGTTCTTC.